The 26 T cell receptor beta chains in this list originate from one sample, sequenced in a study of T cells in Graves' hyperthyroidism and ophthalmopathy (dated by TCRdb to the late 2010s). Library construction relied on multiplex PCR. The run used an Illumina HiSeq 2000. The TCR beta CDR3 regions were amplified from the RNA transcripts. A first-round RT-PCR of the TCR CDR3 used the HTBI primer set with the Qiagen OneStep RT-PCR kit. The raw public data were reprocessed by TCRdb itself: fastp quality trimming at Q25, MiXCR clonotype calling, in-frame beta chains only. Rows are combined by CDR3 protein, so each entry shows the most common genes and DNA. The sample table records approximately 400,000 distinct CDR3 sequences; roughly 14% of these occur just once. The ten biggest clones cover approximately 8% of the sample. The sample was blood. These receptor sequences come from a woman aged 18-29 years with Graves' hyperthyroidism.

The genes are TRBV11-2 and TRBJ2-2; maybe TRBD1 (5 bases). Germline V CDR1 and CDR2: SGHAT, FQNNGV. The CDR3 has 14 residues. Between the trimmed V and J ends, which lost 2 bases and 6 bases, there was a span of 10 bases. CDR3 in DNA: TGTGCCAGCAGCTTAACAGGATTGGCCGGGGAGCTGTTTTTT. This sequence encodes CASSLTGLAGELFF.

The table lists this clonotype with many counts. The chain uses TRBV7-2 and TRBJ1-5, with 7 bases that match TRBD1. The CDR3 length is 15 residues. V was pared by 5 bases and J by 4 bases, with 8 bases of the junction left unmatched. The germline CDR1 and CDR2 sequences are SGHTA and FQGNSA. The CDR3 DNA sequence: TGTGCCAGCAGCCTACAGGGGCGGGAAAATCAGCCCCAGCATTTT. Protein: CASSLQGRENQPQHF.

At least ten counts were recorded for this clonotype. The chain is built from TRBV5-1 and TRBJ2-7; 8 bases agree with TRBD2. Losses at the gene ends were 0 bases for V and 5 bases for J; bases not matched to a gene: 4. The V gene's germline CDR1 is SGHRS and CDR2 YFSETQ. CDR3 size: 14 residues. The CDR3 loop is CASSLELAVHEQYF. The DNA of the CDR3 is TGCGCCAGCAGCTTGGAACTAGCGGTGCACGAGCAGTACTTC.

This clonotype occurred many times. V gene TRBV28 combines with J gene TRBJ2-4, with 11 nucleotides matching TRBD1. V was clipped by 4 bases and J by 1 base; unmatched bases: 9. This CDR3 spans 18 amino acids. The germline CDR1 and CDR2 sequences are MDHEN and SYDVKM. As DNA, the CDR3 is TGTGCCAGCAGTTCCCCCGGGACAGGGGGGGAGGCCAAAAACATTCAGTACTTC. Residues: CASSSPGTGGEAKNIQYF.

This clonotype was found many times. This chain joins TRBV7-8 and TRBJ2-3; D uncertain. V lost 0 bases and J 2 bases, leaving 9 bases between the germline ends. Germline CDR1 reads SGHVS; CDR2 reads FQNEAQ. CDR3 length: 15 residues. This chain's CDR3 is CASSLAARNTDTQYF. In DNA, the CDR3 is TGTGCCAGCAGCTTAGCGGCCAGAAACACAGATACGCAGTATTTT.

This clonotype was detected many times. The CDR3 nucleotides read TGTGCCAGCAGCCCCGACATGGTTGGCGAGCAGTACTTC. Amino acids: CASSPDMVGEQYF. The rearrangement joins TRBV2 to TRBJ2-7; D is unclear. CDR1 is SNHLY, CDR2 FYNNEI, per germline. The CDR3 spans 13 residues. V shed 6 bases and J shed 6 bases, with 15 bases lying between them.

The chain carries TRBV6-2 or TRBV6-3 and TRBJ2-5; possible D gene TRBD1, 5 bases. V lost 6 bases and J 2 bases, leaving 7 bases between the germline ends. Germline CDR1 is MNHEY and CDR2 is SVGEGT. The CDR3 is 12 amino acids. In DNA, the CDR3 is TGTGCCAGCAGAGACAGTCAAGAGACCCAGTACTTC. It codes for CASRDSQETQYF.

The chain uses TRBV30 and TRBJ2-7; D possibly corresponds to TRBD1 (6 bases). The CDR3 loop spans 12 amino acids. Between the trimmed V and J ends, which lost 5 bases and 1 base, there was a span of 9 bases. The germline V gene has CDR1 GTSNPN and CDR2 SVGIG (reference sequence). The CDR3 region has the DNA TGTGCCTGGGATCAGGGGTCCTACGAGCAGTACTTC. Translating gives CAWDQGSYEQYF.

CDR3 sequence reads: CASSEPPGGYTF. CDR3 nucleotide sequence: TGTGCCAGCAGTGAGCCGCCGGGGGGCTACACCTTC. The chain is built from TRBV2 and TRBJ1-2; D gene unclear. V gave up 3 bases and J gave up 8 bases, with 10 bases separating them. The CDR3 has 12 amino acids. In germline, CDR1 is SNHLY, CDR2 FYNNEI.

This clonotype was recorded at least ten times. V usage is TRBV15 and J usage is TRBJ1-5; D uncertain. This CDR3 contains 15 residues. The V end lost 1 base, the J end lost 3 bases, and 10 bases lay between the germline ends. The germline V gene has CDR1 LNHNV and CDR2 YYDKDF (reference sequence). For the CDR3, the DNA is TGTGCCACCAGCAGAGCTAGCTTGGACAATCAGCCCCAGCATTTT. Protein: CATSRASLDNQPQHF.

This clonotype was detected a few times. This chain joins TRBV4-2 and TRBJ2-3, with D unresolved. V was trimmed by 0 bases and J by 3 bases, leaving 4 bases between them. The germline gives CDR1 LGHNA, CDR2 YNFKEQ. The CDR3 totals 13 residues. The CDR3 spells CASSQEETDTQYF. The CDR3 DNA sequence: TGTGCCAGCAGCCAAGAAGAGACAGATACGCAGTATTTT.

This clonotype was seen repeatedly, ten times or more. The chain links TRBV6-2 or TRBV6-3 to TRBJ2-7; 7 bases are a match to TRBD1. Trimming took 6 bases from V and 7 from J; bases not matched to a gene: 6. Germline V gene data show CDR1 as MNHEY and CDR2 as SVGEGT. The CDR3 covers 12 residues. The CDR3 sequence is CASSPTGEEQYF. The CDR3 DNA is TGTGCCAGCAGCCCTACAGGGGAAGAGCAGTACTTC.

V and J are TRBV6-5 and TRBJ1-2; D ambiguous. Trimming stripped 4 bases from V and 4 bases from J, with 13 bases between. The V gene's germline CDR1 is MNHEY and CDR2 SVGAGI. The CDR3 totals 14 residues. The CDR3 DNA reads TGTGCCAGCAGTTCCCACACGCCTAGCTATGGCTACACCTTC. It codes for CASSSHTPSYGYTF.

This clonotype was observed a handful of times. The chain joins TRBV6-2 or TRBV6-3 to TRBJ2-1, with TRBD1 matching over 10 bases. Germline CDR1 reads MNHEY; CDR2 reads SVGEGT. The V segment lost 7 bases and the J segment 9 bases; nucleotides outside the gene matches: 6. This CDR3 has 13 residues. For the CDR3, the DNA is TGTGCCAGCAAACGGACAGGGGGGGGTGAGCAGTTCTTC. Translation: CASKRTGGGEQFF.

This clonotype was detected ten times or more. CDR3 region: CATSRGSETDFYGYTF. In nucleotides, the CDR3 is TGTGCCACCAGCAGGGGCTCAGAGACAGACTTCTATGGCTACACCTTC. The V call is TRBV15, the J call TRBJ1-2, with D possibly being TRBD1 (5 bases). The CDR3 runs 16 residues. The germline V and J ends were trimmed by 3 bases and 4 bases, with 18 bases remaining between them. Germline CDR1 and CDR2: LNHNV and YYDKDF (reference sequence).

This clonotype has ten or more counts. The gene calls are TRBV27 and TRBJ2-5; perhaps D is TRBD1 or TRBD2 (7 bases each). Trimming pared 5 bases from V and 3 bases from J, leaving 16 bases between. CDR3 length: 15 amino acids. CDR1 is MNHEY and CDR2 is SMNVEV in the germline V gene (reference sequence). The CDR3 sequence is CASSPGGGVEETQYF. CDR3 nucleotides: TGTGCCAGCAGTCCAGGGGGGGGGGTGGAAGAGACCCAGTACTTC.

The sample holds many counts of this clonotype. The CDR3 protein is CASSQAGNTIYF. In nucleotides, the CDR3 is TGTGCCAGCAGCCAAGCTGGAAACACCATATATTTT. V and J are TRBV3-1 and TRBJ1-3; D gene ambiguous. V gave up 1 base and J gave up 2 bases, with 0 bases separating them. There are 12 residues in the CDR3. Germline V gene lookup returns CDR1 LGHDT and CDR2 YNNKEL (reference sequence).

This clonotype was counted many times. The CDR3 protein is CASSEISGTYNEQFF. The CDR3 DNA follows: TGTGCCAGCAGTGAAATTTCGGGAACCTACAATGAGCAGTTCTTC. The rearrangement links TRBV6-1 to TRBJ2-1, with D perhaps matching TRBD2 (5 bases). This CDR3 has 15 residues. V was trimmed by 2 bases and J by 2 bases, leaving 10 bases between them. Germline lookup yields CDR1 MNHNS and CDR2 SASEGT.

In its sample, this clonotype was seen a few times. The chain links TRBV7-6 to TRBJ2-7, with 11 bases fitting TRBD1. Trimming removed 1 base from V and 9 bases from J; junction bases left unmatched: 2. The CDR3 contains 13 residues. Germline V gene sequence: CDR1 SGHVS, CDR2 FNYEAQ. CDR3 coding DNA: TGTGCCAGCAGCTTAGGGGACAGGGGGGTGCAGTACTTC. Protein product: CASSLGDRGVQYF.

This clonotype appeared many times. This chain joins TRBV24-1 and TRBJ2-5, with TRBD1 identical over 10 bases. CDR1 is KGHDR, CDR2 SFDVKD, per germline. Unmatched junction bases numbered 5, after V lost 5 bases and J lost 3 bases. This CDR3 region has 15 residues. CDR3 protein: CATSGKTGGEETQYF. CDR3 nucleotides: TGTGCCACCAGTGGTAAGACAGGGGGCGAAGAGACCCAGTACTTC.

The table lists this clonotype with many counts. This chain uses TRBV12-3 or TRBV12-4 with TRBJ2-5, with 12 bases lining up with TRBD1. This CDR3 spans 13 amino acids. The V gene end was trimmed by 6 bases and the J gene end by 7 bases; junction bases not matched to a gene: 3. CDR3: CASRRGQGATQYF. CDR3 sequence (DNA): TGTGCCAGCAGGCGGGGACAGGGGGCGACCCAGTACTTC.

In this sample, this clonotype turned up many times. V gene TRBV29-1 combines with J gene TRBJ1-1; D may be TRBD1 (5 bases). CDR3 size: 13 residues. Germline V gene sequence: CDR1 SQVTM, CDR2 ANQGSEA. V shed 7 bases and J shed 0 bases, with 12 bases lying between them. DNA for the CDR3: TGCAGCGGGGCTACAGGAGTGAACACTGAAGCTTTCTTT. This translates into CSGATGVNTEAFF.

This clonotype appeared a few times. The V gene is TRBV5-1, the J gene TRBJ2-5; TRBD1 is a possible D gene (8 bases). Germline CDR1 SGHRS, CDR2 YFSETQ. Trimming removed 4 bases from V and 7 bases from J, with 26 bases in between. This CDR3 has 17 amino acids. The CDR3 nucleotides are TGCGCCAGCAGCATGGGTATTTCCGGACAGGGAGGGGGGACCCAGTACTTC. This gives the protein CASSMGISGQGGGTQYF.

V gene TRBV20-1 combines with J gene TRBJ1-2; D perhaps matches TRBD1 (6 bases). The CDR3 has 13 amino acids. Trimming stripped 2 bases from V and 8 bases from J, with 15 bases between. CDR1 and CDR2 from the germline V gene are DFQATT and SNEGSKA (reference sequence). CDR3 protein: CSARSPGVGGYTF. CDR3 sequence (DNA): TGCAGTGCTAGATCGCCAGGGGTAGGGGGCTACACCTTC.

This clonotype was observed a handful of times. The rearrangement links TRBV7-9 to TRBJ2-1; 9 bases fit TRBD2. The CDR3 has 16 amino acids. V trimming: 5 bases; J trimming: 3 bases; junction bases outside the gene matches: 8. CDR1 SEHNR and CDR2 FQNEAQ come from the germline V gene (reference sequence). CDR3 in DNA: TGTGCCAGCAGCCCTTGGAATAGCGGGAGCTACAATGAGCAGTTCTTC. It codes for CASSPWNSGSYNEQFF.

The chain couples TRBV3-1 to TRBJ2-3; TRBD2 agrees at 8 bases. Unmatched junction bases numbered 9, after V lost 4 bases and J lost 3 bases. CDR1 is LGHDT and CDR2 is YNNKEL in the germline V gene (reference sequence). This CDR3 contains 16 residues. CDR3: CASSPRAGAGTDTQYF. The CDR3 DNA is TGTGCCAGCAGCCCCAGAGCGGGGGCGGGGACAGATACGCAGTATTTT.